The sequence of this T cell receptor beta chain was determined in a study of T cell responses to AZD1222 COVID-19 vaccine. Findings and caveats of the study: Dominant CD4 TCR responses targeted spike regions 160-218 and 743-854. Clonal diversity was possibly underestimated, and white British individuals and females predominated among donors.

Germline V CDR1 and CDR2: ENHRY, SYGVKD. This CDR3 comprises 17 residues. After removal of 2 bases from V and 0 bases from J, the junction contained 6 bases not matched to a gene. Using immunoSEQ multiplex PCR, the repertoire was profiled, and TCRdb retains in-frame clones only, with some absent. The table shows approximately 160,000 clones, with about 91% occurring only once. To note about this clone: Its antigen remains unknown.

The J gene is TRBJ1-5, the V gene TRBV10-3; 8 bases are shared with TRBD1. This TCR was sampled from an adult who received the AZD1222 COVID-19 vaccine. Sequencing used peripheral blood, obtained 28 days after the second AZD1222 dose. DNA of the CDR3: TGTGCCATCAGTGAGACAGGGGGTCTAAATAGCAATCAGCCCCAGCATTTT. Protein product: CAISETGGLNSNQPQHF.